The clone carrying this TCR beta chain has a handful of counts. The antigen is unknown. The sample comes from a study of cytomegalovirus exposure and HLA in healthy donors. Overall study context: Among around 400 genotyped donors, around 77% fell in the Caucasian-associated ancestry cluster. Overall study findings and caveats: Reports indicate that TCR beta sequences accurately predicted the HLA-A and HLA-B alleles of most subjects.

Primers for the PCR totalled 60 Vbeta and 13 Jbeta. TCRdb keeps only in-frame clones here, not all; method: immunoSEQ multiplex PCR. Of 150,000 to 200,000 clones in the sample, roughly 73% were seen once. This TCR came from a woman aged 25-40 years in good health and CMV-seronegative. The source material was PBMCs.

The CDR3 reads CASSEAGGATDTQYF. Here the CDR3 DNA reads TGTGCCAGCAGTGAGGCCGGGGGGGCCACAGATACGCAGTATTTT. V usage is TRBV6-4 and J usage is TRBJ2-3; 8 nucleotides align to TRBD2. CDR1 MRHNA and CDR2 SNTAGT come from the germline V gene. CDR3 length: 15 amino acids. V shed 3 bases, J shed 2 bases, and the junction held 4 bases outside the gene matches.